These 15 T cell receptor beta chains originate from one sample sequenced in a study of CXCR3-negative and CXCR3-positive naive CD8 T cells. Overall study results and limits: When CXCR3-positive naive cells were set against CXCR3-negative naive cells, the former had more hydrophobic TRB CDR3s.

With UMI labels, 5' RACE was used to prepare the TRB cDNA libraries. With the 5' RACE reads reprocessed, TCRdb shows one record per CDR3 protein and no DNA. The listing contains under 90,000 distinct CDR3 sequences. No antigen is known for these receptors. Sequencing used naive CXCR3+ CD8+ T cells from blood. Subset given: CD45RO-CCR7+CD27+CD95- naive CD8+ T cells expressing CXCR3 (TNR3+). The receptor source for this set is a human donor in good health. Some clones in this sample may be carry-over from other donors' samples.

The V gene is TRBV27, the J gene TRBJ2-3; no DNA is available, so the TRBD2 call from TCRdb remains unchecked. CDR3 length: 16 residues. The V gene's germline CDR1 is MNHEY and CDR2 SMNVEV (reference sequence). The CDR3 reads CASSPSTSGSPDTQYF.

The CDR3 loop reads CASSQGIGQSSSTDTQYF. The chain links TRBV14 to TRBJ2-3; TCRdb returns TRBD1, unconfirmable since there is no DNA. The germline V gene encodes CDR1 SGHDN and CDR2 FVKESK. There are 18 residues in the CDR3. Combining the CDR3 with reference TRBV14 and TRBJ2-3 gives the whole variable domain EAGVTQFPSHSVIEKGQTVTLRCDPISGHDNLYWYRRVMGKEIKFLLHFVKESKQDESGMPNNRFLAERTGGTYSTLKVQPAELEDSGVYFCASSQGIGQSSSTDTQYFGPGTRLTVL.

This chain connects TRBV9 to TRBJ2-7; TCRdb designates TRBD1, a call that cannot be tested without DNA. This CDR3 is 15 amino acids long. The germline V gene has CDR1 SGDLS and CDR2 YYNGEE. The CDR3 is CASSVPPGQHYEQYF.

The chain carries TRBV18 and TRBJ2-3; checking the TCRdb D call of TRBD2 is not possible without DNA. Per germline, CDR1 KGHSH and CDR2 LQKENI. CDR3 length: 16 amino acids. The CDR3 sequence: CASSPPSGQGLDTQYF.

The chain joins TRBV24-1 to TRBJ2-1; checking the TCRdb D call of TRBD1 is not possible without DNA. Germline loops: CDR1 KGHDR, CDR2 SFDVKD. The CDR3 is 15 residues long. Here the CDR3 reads CATSDPGQPHNEQFF.

The CDR3 loop reads CASKMVRGWLPLHF. The J gene is TRBJ1-6, the V gene TRBV28; TCRdb proposes TRBD1, but this gene call is untestable without DNA. Germline lookup yields CDR1 MDHEN and CDR2 SYDVKM. This CDR3 spans 14 amino acids.

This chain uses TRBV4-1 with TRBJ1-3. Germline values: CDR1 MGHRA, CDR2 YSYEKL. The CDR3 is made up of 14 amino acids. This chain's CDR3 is CASSQDPQGNTIYF.

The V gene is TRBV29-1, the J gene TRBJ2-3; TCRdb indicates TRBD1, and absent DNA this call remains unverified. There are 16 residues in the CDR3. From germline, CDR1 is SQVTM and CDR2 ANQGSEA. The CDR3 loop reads CSVDQRGQSSTDTQYF.

This CDR3 is CASSQSGNEQFF. The chain carries TRBV4-1 and TRBJ2-1. The germline V gene encodes CDR1 MGHRA and CDR2 YSYEKL. The length of the CDR3 is 12 residues.

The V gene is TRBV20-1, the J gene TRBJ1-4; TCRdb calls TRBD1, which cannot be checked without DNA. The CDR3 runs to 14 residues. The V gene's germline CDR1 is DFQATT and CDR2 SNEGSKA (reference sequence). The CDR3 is CSARDGATNEKLFF.

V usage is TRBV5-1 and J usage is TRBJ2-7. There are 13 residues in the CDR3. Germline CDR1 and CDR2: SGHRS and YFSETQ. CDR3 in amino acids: CASSLVSGWEQYF.

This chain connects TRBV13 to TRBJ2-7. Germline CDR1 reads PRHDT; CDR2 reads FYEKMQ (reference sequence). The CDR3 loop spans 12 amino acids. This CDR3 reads CASSLESYEQYF.

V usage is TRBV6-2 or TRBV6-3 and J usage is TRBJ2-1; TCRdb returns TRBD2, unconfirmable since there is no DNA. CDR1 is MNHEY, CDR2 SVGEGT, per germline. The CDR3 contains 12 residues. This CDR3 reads CASTSGGTQQFF.

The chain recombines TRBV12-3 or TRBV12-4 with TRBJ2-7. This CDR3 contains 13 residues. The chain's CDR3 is CASSFEGSYEQYF.

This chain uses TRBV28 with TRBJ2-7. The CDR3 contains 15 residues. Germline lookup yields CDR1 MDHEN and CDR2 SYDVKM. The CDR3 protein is CASSLVVGSSYEQYF.